This T cell receptor (beta chain) was identified during a study of blood T cell repertoires in COVID-19. Study in general: The analysed material was cDNA or gDNA that came from T cells, B-cell-depleted T cells, or PBMCs.

Per the original methods: Amplification with reference gene primers provided the estimates of nucleated cell counts. Sequencing was performed with immunoSEQ multiplex PCR; in TCRdb, only in-frame clones are kept and a portion is missing. V, J and clone size are taken as reported in that table, and D and trimming were inferred from the DNA itself. The sample lists approximately 98,000 clones; 65% to 80% were seen once. V dropped 7 bases and J dropped 7 bases, with 17 bases sitting between them. CDR1 is MNHEY, CDR2 SVGAGI, per germline. This CDR3 region has 14 residues. This rearrangement joins TRBV6-5 to TRBJ2-4, with a tentative D call TRBD1 (6 bases). This clonotype was sampled from a woman between 40 and 50 years old with acute or convalescent COVID-19. Sequences were obtained from peripheral blood. The CDR3 nucleotides read TGTGCCAGCACCGAAAGGGGGATACTGAACATTCAGTACTTC. Translating gives CASTERGILNIQYF.